The 13 T cell receptor beta chains below come from one sample, sequenced in a study of beta chain features in type 1 diabetes. Study-wide findings and caveats: Within each of all four CD4+ subsets, Type 1 diabetes patients had TCRB CDR3s that were moderately but significantly shorter.

No antigen has been assigned to these receptors. Since all of the isolated RNA was reverse transcribed, expressed TCRB transcripts were what got sequenced. The table came from immunoSEQ multiplex PCR; TCRdb's copy has only in-frame clones and leaves some out. The table lists 300,000 to 450,000 clones, about 12% of them singletons, with 0.008% to 0.011% in the top ten. Sequencing was done on a sample of naive CD4+ T cells from blood. All receptors derive from a woman between 18 and 30 years old with type 1 diabetes.

This clone was counted a few times. This chain links TRBV5-1 with TRBJ2-5; the match to TRBD2 covers 14 bases. The CDR3 covers 16 residues. Unmatched junction bases numbered 6, after V lost 3 bases and J lost 5 bases. Germline CDR1 SGHRS, CDR2 YFSETQ. CDR3 DNA sequence: TGCGCCAGCAGCTGGGGACTAGCGGGAGCCGAGGAGACCCAGTACTTC. Protein: CASSWGLAGAEETQYF.

V and J are TRBV5-1 and TRBJ1-4; tentative D call: TRBD1 (6 bases). The CDR3 totals 12 residues. V was cut by 4 bases and J by 8 bases, with 9 bases left in between. Germline V gene lookup returns CDR1 SGHRS and CDR2 YFSETQ. DNA for the CDR3: TGCGCCAGCAGCCGGGACACAGAAAAACTGTTTTTT. This translates into CASSRDTEKLFF.

The chain recombines TRBV20-1 with TRBJ2-7, with no clear D. This CDR3 region has 11 residues. Trimming took off 2 bases at V and 3 bases at J, with 5 bases between the two ends. The germline CDR1 and CDR2 sequences are DFQATT and SNEGSKA (reference sequence). The CDR3 sequence is CSARFSYEQYF. As DNA, the CDR3 is TGCAGTGCTAGATTTAGCTACGAGCAGTACTTC.

This clone has only a few counts. The chain uses TRBV7-9 and TRBJ2-5, with 7 nucleotides matching TRBD1. The last part of the DNA fits TRBJ2-7 better; the J call may be wrong. The germline CDR1 and CDR2 sequences are SEHNR and FQNEAQ (reference sequence). This CDR3 has 13 residues. The CDR3 DNA reads TGTGCCACCTCGGGACAGACTCTCTACGAGCAGTACTTC. Translating it yields CATSGQTLYEQYF.

This clone was observed a few times. The chain recombines TRBV28 with TRBJ1-2; 7 nucleotides agree with TRBD1. The CDR3 is made up of 15 amino acids. V lost 3 bases to trimming and J lost 5 bases; unmatched junction nucleotides: 9. The germline gives CDR1 MDHEN, CDR2 SYDVKM. CDR3 in amino acids: CASSFGGAGGYGYTF. DNA of the CDR3: TGTGCCAGCAGTTTTGGTGGGGCAGGGGGGTATGGCTACACCTTC.

This clone was counted a few times. The chain recombines TRBV28 with TRBJ2-7; 9 nucleotides align to TRBD2. The CDR3 extends over 13 amino acids. V lost 8 bases, J lost 4 bases, and 6 bases stayed unmatched. CDR1 MDHEN and CDR2 SYDVKM come from the germline V gene. The CDR3 DNA reads TGTGCCAGCGGCTTAGCGGGAGTGTACGAGCAGTACTTC. Its protein is CASGLAGVYEQYF. The full variable domain, its missing parts supplied by reference TRBV28 and TRBJ2-7, is DVKVTQSSRYLVKRTGEKVFLECVQDMDHENMFWYRQDPGLGLRLIYFSYDVKMKEKGDIPEGYSVSREKKERFSLILESASTNQTSMYLCASGLAGVYEQYFGPGTRLTVT.

V and J are TRBV14 and TRBJ2-3; D not resolved. This CDR3 is built from 13 residues. Trimming removed 0 bases at V and 3 bases at J, with 4 bases between. CDR1 SGHDN and CDR2 FVKESK come from the germline V gene. The CDR3: CASSQDGTDTQYF. Written as DNA, the CDR3 is TGTGCCAGCAGCCAAGACGGGACAGATACGCAGTATTTT.

This clone was recorded a few times. The V gene is TRBV18, the J gene TRBJ2-7, with a tentative D call TRBD2 (7 bases). V gave up 6 bases and J gave up 4 bases, with 13 bases separating them. In germline, CDR1 is KGHSH, CDR2 LQKENI. There are 13 residues in the CDR3. Here the CDR3 DNA reads TGTGCCAGCTCCCTGGCGGGGGCTTACGAGCAGTACTTC. Protein: CASSLAGAYEQYF.

This clone appeared a few times. The J gene is TRBJ2-5, the V gene TRBV6-5, with D possibly TRBD1 on 6 matching bases. Germline CDR1 and CDR2: MNHEY and SVGAGI. The CDR3 is 15 residues long. The V end was cut by 2 bases, the J end by 2 bases, with 12 bases between. The CDR3 loop is CASSYRWTAQETQYF. CDR3 nucleotides: TGTGCCAGCAGTTACCGCTGGACAGCACAAGAGACCCAGTACTTC.

V usage is TRBV7-2 and J usage is TRBJ1-2; D gene ambiguous. Trimming removed 5 bases from V and 0 bases from J, with 16 bases in between. The V gene's germline CDR1 is SGHTA and CDR2 FQGNSA. CDR3 length: 16 amino acids. CDR3 sequence reads: CASSTSGGRANYGYTF. CDR3 DNA sequence: TGTGCCAGCAGCACCTCGGGAGGACGAGCTAACTATGGCTACACCTTC.

This clone has a handful of counts. This rearrangement joins TRBV12-5 to TRBJ2-1, with no clear D. This CDR3 has 13 amino acids. Between the trimmed V and J ends, which lost 1 base and 4 bases, there was a span of 5 bases. CDR1 and CDR2 from the germline V gene are LGHNT and FRNRAP. The CDR3 spells CASGLDLYNEQFF. CDR3 nucleotides: TGTGCTAGTGGTTTGGACTTATACAATGAGCAGTTCTTC.

This clone was seen more than once but under ten times. The rearrangement uses TRBV28 and TRBJ1-2; 7 bases map to TRBD1. The germline V gene encodes CDR1 MDHEN and CDR2 SYDVKM. With V trimmed by 6 bases and J by 2 bases, 6 bases remained unmatched. CDR3 size: 14 residues. The CDR3 spells CASSREGANYGYTF. The DNA for the CDR3 is TGTGCCAGCAGCCGCGAGGGGGCCAACTATGGCTACACCTTC.

The genes are TRBV5-1 and TRBJ2-1; TRBD1 agrees at 8 bases. J lost 5 bases, V lost 3 bases, and 7 bases had no gene match. This CDR3 has 15 residues. Germline lookup yields CDR1 SGHRS and CDR2 YFSETQ. The CDR3 nucleotides are TGCGCCAGCAGCTCCCAGGGGGCTCCCCACAATGAGCAGTTCTTC. As protein: CASSSQGAPHNEQFF.